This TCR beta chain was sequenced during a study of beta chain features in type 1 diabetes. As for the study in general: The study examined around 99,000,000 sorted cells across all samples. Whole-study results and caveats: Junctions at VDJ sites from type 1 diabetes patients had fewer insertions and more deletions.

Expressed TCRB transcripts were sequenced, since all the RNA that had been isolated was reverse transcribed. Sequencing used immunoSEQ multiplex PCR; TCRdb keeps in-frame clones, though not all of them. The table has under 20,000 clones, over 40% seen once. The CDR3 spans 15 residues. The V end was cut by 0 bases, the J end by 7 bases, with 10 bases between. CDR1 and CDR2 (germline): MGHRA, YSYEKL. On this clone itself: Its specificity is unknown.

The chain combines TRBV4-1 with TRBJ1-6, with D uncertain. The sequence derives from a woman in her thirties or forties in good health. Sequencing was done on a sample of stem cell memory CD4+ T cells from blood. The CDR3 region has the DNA TGCGCCAGCAGCCAAGATCGGGTACCGAATTCACCCCTCCACTTT. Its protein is CASSQDRVPNSPLHF.